Listed below are T cell receptor beta chains from one sample, sequenced in a study of blood T cells in healthy people across ages. Each CDR3 protein is one row after TCRdb ran MiXCR on the 5' RACE reads. The table has 1.5 million to 2 million distinct CDR3 sequences, roughly 43% seen once. Sequenced input: blood. The receptors come from a human donor in good health. CDR3s include the opening cysteine and the closing phenylalanine or tryptophan. The D gene is left open where the match is weak. The size entry is marked missing in some rows and otherwise reads once, few, many or a size class.

V	D	size	J	CDR3	DNA
TRBV6-2/TRBV6-3	-	-	TRBJ2-7	CASSYSRSIGWYEQYF	TGTGCCAGCAGTTACTCGAGATCGATAGGGTGGTACGAGCAGTACTTC
TRBV4-3	-	many	TRBJ1-2	CASSQELDTGLGYTF	TGCGCCAGCAGCCAAGAGTTGGACACCGGTTTGGGGTACACCTTC
TRBV6-6	-	-	TRBJ2-3	CASSIVQPGTDTQYF	TGTGCCAGCAGTATTGTACAGCCCGGCACAGATACGCAGTATTTT
TRBV7-2	TRBD1	few	TRBJ1-5	CASRQGPFQPQHF	TGTGCCAGCCGACAGGGACCTTTTCAGCCCCAGCATTTT
TRBV4-3	-	-	TRBJ2-3	CASSQDTSLGTDTQYF	TGCGCCAGCAGCCAAGATACGAGCTTGGGCACAGATACGCAGTATTTT
TRBV7-2	TRBD2	-	TRBJ2-1	CASSLVGGTSGYNEQFF	TGTGCCAGCAGCTTAGTTGGTGGGACTAGCGGGTACAATGAGCAGTTCTTC
TRBV11-2	TRBD1	few	TRBJ1-5	CASSTNRGGNQPQHF	TGTGCCAGCAGCACCAACAGGGGAGGGAATCAGCCCCAGCATTTT
TRBV9	-	-	TRBJ2-7	CASGTTVYEQYF	TGTGCCAGCGGGACAACCGTCTACGAGCAGTACTTC
TRBV20-1	-	few	TRBJ2-5	CSARFGVGETQYF	TGCAGTGCTAGATTTGGGGTAGGGGAGACCCAGTACTTC
TRBV11-2	-	-	TRBJ2-7	CASSLSDSTYEQYF	TGTGCCAGCAGCTTATCGGACAGTACCTACGAGCAGTACTTC
TRBV20-1	-	-	TRBJ2-7	CSAHGGENYEQYF	TGCAGTGCCCACGGCGGGGAGAATTACGAGCAGTACTTC
TRBV5-1	-	few	TRBJ1-1	CASSPDRQNTEAFF	TGCGCCAGCAGCCCTGACAGGCAGAACACTGAAGCTTTCTTT
TRBV12-3/TRBV12-4	-	many	TRBJ2-5	CASSRQFQETQYF	TGTGCCAGCAGCCGACAGTTTCAAGAGACCCAGTACTTC
TRBV5-1	-	-	TRBJ2-3	CASSPPSYSGRLSDTQYF	TGCGCCAGCAGCCCGCCCTCGTACTCCGGCAGACTCTCAGATACGCAGTATTTT
TRBV5-1	-	-	TRBJ2-6	CASSLDQAGANVLTF	TGCGCCAGCAGCTTGGACCAAGCGGGGGCCAACGTCCTGACTTTC
TRBV7-3	TRBD2	many	TRBJ2-1	CASSLGTSGYNEQFF	TGTGCCAGCAGCTTAGGGACTAGCGGCTACAATGAGCAGTTCTTC
TRBV24-1	-	-	TRBJ2-4	CATSDSGANIQYF	TGTGCCACCAGTGACTCAGGGGCGAACATTCAGTACTTC
TRBV4-2	TRBD2	many	TRBJ2-7	CASSHPLAGDSYEQYF	TGTGCCAGCAGCCACCCACTAGCGGGGGACTCCTACGAGCAGTACTTC
TRBV12-3/TRBV12-4	TRBD1	many	TRBJ1-2	CASRYLPGQGGYTF	TGTGCCAGCAGATACCTCCCGGGACAGGGAGGCTACACCTTC
TRBV12-3/TRBV12-4	-	-	TRBJ2-1	CASSLLVGAGTWGWDEQFF	TGTGCCAGCAGTTTATTAGTCGGGGCAGGGACTTGGGGTTGGGATGAGCAGTTCTTC
TRBV29-1	-	-	TRBJ1-5	CSVVIQGGDQPQHF	TGCAGTGTGGTTATACAGGGTGGGGATCAGCCCCAGCATTTT
TRBV6-2/TRBV6-3	-	few	TRBJ1-1	CASSSWGVGGTEAFF	TGTGCCAGCAGCTCCTGGGGGGTAGGAGGGACTGAAGCTTTCTTT
TRBV6-5	-	-	TRBJ1-1	CASSYSIGELNTEAFF	TGTGCCAGCAGTTACTCGATTGGAGAACTGAACACTGAAGCTTTCTTT
TRBV20-1	TRBD2	-	TRBJ2-1	CSAEAGPTYNEQFF	TGCAGTGCGGAAGCGGGGCCCACCTACAATGAGCAGTTCTTC
TRBV12-3/TRBV12-4	-	once	TRBJ2-4	CASSLRGASTKNIQYF	TGTGCCAGCAGTTTAAGGGGGGCATCGACCAAAAACATTCAGTACTTC
TRBV6-4	-	few	TRBJ2-1	CASSEPHRVTYNEQFF	TGTGCCAGCAGTGAGCCCCACAGGGTAACCTACAATGAGCAGTTCTTC
TRBV6-2/TRBV6-3	TRBD2	-	TRBJ2-3	CASSQRGVTGTQYF	TGTGCCAGCAGCCAGCGGGGGGTCACAGGTACGCAGTATTTT